Each of the 2 T cell receptor beta chains below was sequenced from the same sample in a study of metastatic and nonmetastatic thyroid tumors. TCRdb re-called the PCR reads with MiXCR. The table lists 30,000 or so clones, around a quarter of them singletons. Patients were all untreated before their thyroid surgery. Sequenced input: blood. These receptors all stem from a female donor with papillary thyroid cancer or a benign thyroid nodule (not recorded which). Some clones in this sample may be carry-over from other donors' samples.

This clone was seen a single time. The conserved closing phenylalanine or tryptophan is absent in this CDR3, likely reflecting a read error. It is unclear where the CDR3 begins or ends on the DNA, so no DNA is shown, and the CDR3 is as TCRdb lists it. The chain's CDR3 is CASSLVGDIGELFV. The V call is TRBV7-2, the J call TRBJ2-2. Germline CDR1 reads SGHTA; CDR2 reads FQGNSA. The CDR3 is 14 residues long, counting both termini.

The count of this clone is one. The chain has TRBV4-1 and TRBJ2-5; 9 nucleotides line up with TRBD2. The junction had 10 bases not matched to a gene; V was cut back by 1 base and J by 10 bases. CDR3 size: 15 residues. Germline V lookup: CDR1 MGHRA, CDR2 YSYEKL. The CDR3: CASSQGGLAPDIQYF. In DNA form, the CDR3 reads TGCGCCAGCAGCCAAGGGGGACTAGCTCCAGATATCCAGTACTTC.